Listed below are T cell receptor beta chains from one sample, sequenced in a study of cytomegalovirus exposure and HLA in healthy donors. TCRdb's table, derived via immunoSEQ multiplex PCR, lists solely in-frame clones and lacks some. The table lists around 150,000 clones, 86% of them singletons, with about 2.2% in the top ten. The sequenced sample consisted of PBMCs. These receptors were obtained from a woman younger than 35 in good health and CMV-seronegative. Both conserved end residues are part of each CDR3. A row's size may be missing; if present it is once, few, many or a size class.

CASSLDVGGGNTIYF NA TRBV5-5 15
CASSLLWQGGGQPQHF NA TRBV19 16
CASSLGVGYTGELFF NA TRBV5-4 15
CASSLEGASSYEQYF NA TRBV28 15
CASSERGNTEAFF once TRBV6-1 13
CASSFQQSSYNEQFF few TRBV27 15
CASKREREGYNEQFF NA TRBV4-2 15
CASSQDGLAPFRPSYNEQFF NA TRBV4-1 20
CASSQRWAEGYGYTF NA TRBV6-5 15
CASSSNKQNTEAFF NA TRBV5-7 14
CASSRNTRVGNTEAFF NA TRBV25-1 16
CASSYGTYNSYEQYF NA TRBV6-5 15
CASRRRGGETQYF NA TRBV19 13
CASSQTGQGDEQYF few TRBV7-9 14
CASSRTREAVTEAFF NA TRBV5-1 15
CASSLVIAGDNEQFF many TRBV7-9 15
CASSPGEDPTDTQYF NA TRBV18 15
CASSPTGGSTYEQYF NA TRBV5-6 15
CASSHQLDRGTSYGYTF NA TRBV19 17
CASQLGSGYYYEQYF once TRBV19 15
CASSQSETQYF NA TRBV6-5 11
CASRRGPTNEKLFF NA TRBV6-5 14
CASSLGQGPFPTF once TRBV7-9 13
CAWSVGAGQTYEQYF NA TRBV30 15
CASRPRDFADYGYTF NA TRBV12-2 15
CASRDWGEEETQYF NA TRBV27 14
CASSQGLDYGQYF NA TRBV4-3 13
CASSYSAGEAFF NA TRBV6-5 12
CASSFFRDRDTGELFF NA TRBV5-1 16
CASSYSSEGGHEQYF few TRBV6-6 15
CATTSGPGPQYF NA TRBV5-6 12
CASSQDQGAWNEQFF NA TRBV4-3 15
CASSGAYRSGTYEQYF NA TRBV2 16
CASSLSAWTEAFF NA TRBV27 13
CASKRQGAGTGELFF NA TRBV7-2 15
CASSNEDCPSYNEQFF few TRBV21-1 16
CATSRDLVDEQFF NA TRBV15 13